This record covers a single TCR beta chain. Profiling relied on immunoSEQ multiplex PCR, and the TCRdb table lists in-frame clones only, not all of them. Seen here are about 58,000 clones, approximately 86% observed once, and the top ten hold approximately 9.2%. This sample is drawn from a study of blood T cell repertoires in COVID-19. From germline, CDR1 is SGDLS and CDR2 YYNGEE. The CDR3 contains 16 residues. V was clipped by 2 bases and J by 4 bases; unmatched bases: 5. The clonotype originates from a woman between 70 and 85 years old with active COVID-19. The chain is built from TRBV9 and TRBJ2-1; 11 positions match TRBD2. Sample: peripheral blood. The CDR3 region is CASSVIGTSGYNEQFF. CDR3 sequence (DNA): TGTGCCAGCAGCGTCATCGGGACTAGCGGTTACAATGAGCAGTTCTTC.